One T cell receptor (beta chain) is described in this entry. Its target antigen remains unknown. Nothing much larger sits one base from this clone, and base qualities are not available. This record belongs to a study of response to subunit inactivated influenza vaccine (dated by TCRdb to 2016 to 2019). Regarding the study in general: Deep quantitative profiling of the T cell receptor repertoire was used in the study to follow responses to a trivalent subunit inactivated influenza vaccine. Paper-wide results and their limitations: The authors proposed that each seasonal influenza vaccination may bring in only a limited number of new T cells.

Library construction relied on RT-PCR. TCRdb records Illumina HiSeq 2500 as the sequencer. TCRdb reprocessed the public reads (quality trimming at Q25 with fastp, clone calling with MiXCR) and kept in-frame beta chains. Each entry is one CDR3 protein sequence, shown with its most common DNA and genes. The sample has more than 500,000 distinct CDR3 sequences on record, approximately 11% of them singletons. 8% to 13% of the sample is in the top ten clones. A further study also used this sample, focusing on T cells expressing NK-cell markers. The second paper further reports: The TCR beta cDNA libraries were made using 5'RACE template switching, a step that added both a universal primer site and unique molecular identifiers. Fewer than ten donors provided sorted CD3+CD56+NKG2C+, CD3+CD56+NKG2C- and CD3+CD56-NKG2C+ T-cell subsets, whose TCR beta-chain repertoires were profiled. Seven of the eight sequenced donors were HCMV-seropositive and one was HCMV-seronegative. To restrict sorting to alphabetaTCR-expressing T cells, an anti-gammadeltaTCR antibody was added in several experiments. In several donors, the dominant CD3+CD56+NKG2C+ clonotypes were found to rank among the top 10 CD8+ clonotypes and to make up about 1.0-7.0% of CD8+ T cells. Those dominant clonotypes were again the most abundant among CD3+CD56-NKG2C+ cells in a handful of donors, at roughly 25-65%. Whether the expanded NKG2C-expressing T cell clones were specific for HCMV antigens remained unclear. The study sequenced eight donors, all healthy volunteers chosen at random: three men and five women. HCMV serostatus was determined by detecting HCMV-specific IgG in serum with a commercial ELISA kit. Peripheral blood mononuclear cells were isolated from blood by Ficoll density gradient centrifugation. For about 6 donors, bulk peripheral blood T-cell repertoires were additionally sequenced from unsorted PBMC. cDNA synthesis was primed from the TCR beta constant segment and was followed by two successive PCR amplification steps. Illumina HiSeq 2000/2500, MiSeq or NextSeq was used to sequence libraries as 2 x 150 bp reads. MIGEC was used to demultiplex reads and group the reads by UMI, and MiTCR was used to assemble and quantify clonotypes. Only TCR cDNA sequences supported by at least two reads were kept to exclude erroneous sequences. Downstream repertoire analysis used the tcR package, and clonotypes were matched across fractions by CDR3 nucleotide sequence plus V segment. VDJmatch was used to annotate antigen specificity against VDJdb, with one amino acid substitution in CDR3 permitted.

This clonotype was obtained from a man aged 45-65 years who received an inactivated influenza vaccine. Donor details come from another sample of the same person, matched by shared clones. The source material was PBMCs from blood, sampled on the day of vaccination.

The DNA is as follows: TGCAGTGCTAGAGATAGGTCGCCTAGCGGCCAAGAGACCCAGTACTTC. The translation is CSARDRSPSGQETQYF. Recombination connected TRBV20-1 to TRBJ2-5; TRBD2 agrees with 7 junctional bases. From the germline V gene (reference sequence), CDR1 is DFQATT and CDR2 is SNEGSKA. The cysteine opens and the phenylalanine closes a CDR3 of 16 amino acids. CDR3 DNA only is kept here, 48 bases in frame from base 1. V is trimmed back by 0 bases and J by 1 base, and the junction contains 8 bases that no gene match accounts for.